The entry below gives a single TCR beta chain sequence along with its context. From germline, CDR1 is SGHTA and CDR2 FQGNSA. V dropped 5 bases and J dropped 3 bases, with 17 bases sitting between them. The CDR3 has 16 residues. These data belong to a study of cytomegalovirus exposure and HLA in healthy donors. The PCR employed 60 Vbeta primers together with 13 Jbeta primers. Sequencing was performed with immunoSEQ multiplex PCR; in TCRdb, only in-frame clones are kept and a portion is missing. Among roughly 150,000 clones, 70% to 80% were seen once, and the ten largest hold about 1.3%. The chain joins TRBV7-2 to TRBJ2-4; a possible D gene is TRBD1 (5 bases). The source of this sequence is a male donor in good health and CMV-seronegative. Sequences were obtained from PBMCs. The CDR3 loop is CASSQLAGSDKNIQYF. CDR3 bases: TGTGCCAGCAGCCAGCTGGCAGGGTCGGACAAAAACATTCAGTACTTC.